This T cell receptor beta chain was recovered during a study of blood T cell repertoires in COVID-19. Libraries were prepared by immunoSEQ multiplex PCR; TCRdb keeps only in-frame clonotypes and omits some of them. The sample contains about 160,000 clones, 80% of which appear only once. The clonotype was recovered from a man aged 40-49 years who had recovered from COVID-19. The sequencing sample was made of PBMCs or T cells enriched from blood (not recorded which).

CDR3 amino acids: CASSLNPGGQNYGYTF. CDR3 DNA: TGTGCCAGCAGCTTGAACCCGGGTGGCCAGAACTATGGCTACACCTTC. This rearrangement joins TRBV11-2 to TRBJ1-2; D is unresolved. The V end lost 3 bases, the J end lost 2 bases, and 16 bases lay between the germline ends. CDR3 length equals 16 residues. The germline gives CDR1 SGHAT, CDR2 FQNNGV.